The 2 T cell receptor beta chains in this list originate from one sample, sequenced in a study of cytomegalovirus exposure and HLA in healthy donors. Primers included in the PCR were 60 Vbeta and 13 Jbeta primers. Only in-frame clones appear in the TCRdb table, and some are missing; sequencing was by immunoSEQ multiplex PCR. This table lists under 100,000 clones. Sequenced: PBMCs. All receptors derive from a man under 40 in good health and CMV-seronegative.

V gene TRBV28 combines with J gene TRBJ2-7; 14 positions agree with TRBD2. CDR3 size: 15 residues. Germline values: CDR1 MDHEN, CDR2 SYDVKM. After removal of 6 bases from V and 6 bases from J, the junction contained 7 bases not matched to a gene. CDR3 sequence (DNA): TGTGCCAGCAGCCCAGGGGGACTAGCGGGAGTCGAGCAGTACTTC. Its translation: CASSPGGLAGVEQYF.

The gene calls are TRBV28 and TRBJ2-7; D not resolved. Germline CDR1 and CDR2: MDHEN and SYDVKM. The CDR3 extends over 15 amino acids. The ends were cut back, 7 bases at V and 0 bases at J, with 16 bases in the middle. CDR3: CASTVSLLSSYEQYF. DNA of the CDR3: TGTGCCAGCACCGTTAGCCTTCTGAGCTCCTACGAGCAGTACTTC.